The 8 T cell receptor beta chains in this list originate from one sample, sequenced in a study of read filtering for tumor transcriptome and immune sequencing. Molecular barcoded adaptors covering alpha/delta and beta/gamma chains were used on approximately 440 ng RNA. In TCRdb, the reads were re-called with MiXCR into one record per CDR3 protein. Among 100,000 to 150,000 distinct CDR3 sequences, roughly 13% were seen once, and the ten largest hold roughly 11%. The sequencing sample was made of a population of CD138-negative cells sorted from bone marrow. These receptor sequences come from a donor at least 40 years old with multiple myeloma.

This clonotype was observed a handful of times. This chain connects TRBV6-5 to TRBJ2-7; D is undetermined. Trimming removed 4 bases at V and 3 bases at J, with 16 bases between. Germline V gives CDR1 MNHEY, CDR2 SVGAGI. The CDR3 is made up of 15 amino acids. The CDR3 reads CASSSTVGIGYEQYF. The CDR3 DNA sequence: TGTGCCAGCAGTTCCACGGTGGGGATCGGCTACGAGCAGTACTTC.

This clonotype was detected many times. The rearrangement uses TRBV5-8 and TRBJ2-2; tentatively, D is TRBD2 (7 bases). Germline CDR1 and CDR2: SGHTS and YDEGEE. V lost 0 bases to trimming and J lost 3 bases, with 12 bases between them. The CDR3 runs to 16 residues. CDR3 DNA sequence: TGTGCCAGCAGCTTGGAGGGGGGGCTTTACACCGGGGAGCTGTTTTTT. This gives the protein CASSLEGGLYTGELFF.

This chain uses TRBV20-1 with TRBJ2-2; 8 bases map to TRBD1. Germline V CDR1 and CDR2: DFQATT, SNEGSKA (reference sequence). V lost 0 bases, J lost 4 bases, and 7 bases stayed unmatched. The CDR3 has 16 residues. CDR3 residues: CSARDRTGRTTGELFF. The CDR3 DNA sequence: TGCAGTGCTAGAGATAGGACAGGGAGGACCACCGGGGAGCTGTTTTTT.

This clonotype was observed at least ten times. The chain combines TRBV12-3 or TRBV12-4 with TRBJ2-7; TRBD1 agrees at 8 bases. The CDR3 runs to 14 residues. V gave up 5 bases and J gave up 7 bases; unmatched junction bases: 10. The CDR3 sequence: CASSPGDRRLEQYF. The CDR3 nucleotides are TGTGCCAGCAGTCCGGGGGACAGGAGGCTGGAGCAGTACTTC.

In its sample, this clonotype was seen a few times. The chain combines TRBV28 with TRBJ2-5; 8 bases map to TRBD1. The CDR3 has 15 residues. The V and J ends lost 7 bases and 2 bases, in that order; junction bases with no gene match: 9. Looked up from germline, CDR1 is MDHEN and CDR2 is SYDVKM. CDR3 in amino acids: CASNPGQGPQETQYF. CDR3 DNA: TGTGCCAGCAATCCCGGACAGGGCCCTCAAGAGACCCAGTACTTC.

The table lists this clonotype with many counts. The chain employs TRBV20-1 and TRBJ2-7, with TRBD2 as a possible D gene (6 bases). The germline CDR1 and CDR2 sequences are DFQATT and SNEGSKA (reference sequence). The CDR3 has 16 amino acids. Deletions cut 2 bases from V and 6 bases from J, with 23 bases between. The CDR3 region is CSARKPRSGFDSEQYF. CDR3 nucleotide sequence: TGCAGTGCTAGAAAGCCCAGAAGCGGGTTTGACAGCGAGCAGTACTTC.

This clonotype was recorded many times. The gene calls are TRBV10-2 and TRBJ1-1; unclear D gene. Germline V gene lookup returns CDR1 WSHSY and CDR2 SAAADI. This CDR3 is built from 12 residues. Trimming removed 0 bases at V and 8 bases at J, with 7 bases between. The CDR3 coding sequence is TGCGCCAGCAGTGAGTCCGAGAGCGAAGCTTTCTTT. Translating gives CASSESESEAFF.

This clonotype was counted ten times or more. This chain's CDR3 is CASKGPNYEQYF. CDR3 DNA: TGTGCCAGCAAGGGACCCAACTACGAGCAGTACTTC. The chain has TRBV28 and TRBJ2-7; D is possibly TRBD1 or TRBD2 (5 bases each). The CDR3 is made up of 12 amino acids. Germline V gene data show CDR1 as MDHEN and CDR2 as SYDVKM. V lost 7 bases and J lost 3, with 10 bases in between.